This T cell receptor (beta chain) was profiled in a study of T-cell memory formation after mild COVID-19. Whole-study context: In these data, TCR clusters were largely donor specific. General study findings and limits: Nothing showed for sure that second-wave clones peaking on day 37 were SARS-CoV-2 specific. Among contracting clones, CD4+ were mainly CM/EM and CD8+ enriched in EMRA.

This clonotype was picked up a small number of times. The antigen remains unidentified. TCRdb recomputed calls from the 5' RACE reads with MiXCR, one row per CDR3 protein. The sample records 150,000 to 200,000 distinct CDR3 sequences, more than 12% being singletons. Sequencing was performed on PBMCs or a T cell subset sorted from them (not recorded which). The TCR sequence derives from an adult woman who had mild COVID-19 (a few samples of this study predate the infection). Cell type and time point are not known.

CDR3 coding DNA: TGCGCCAGCAGCCAACAACCGGTCGGAACCTACGAGCAGTACTTC. Translation: CASSQQPVGTYEQYF. The chain carries TRBV5-1 and TRBJ2-7; D is uncertain. Trimming removed 4 bases from V and 2 bases from J, with 16 bases in between. The germline V gene has CDR1 SGHRS and CDR2 YFSETQ. The CDR3 consists of 15 residues.